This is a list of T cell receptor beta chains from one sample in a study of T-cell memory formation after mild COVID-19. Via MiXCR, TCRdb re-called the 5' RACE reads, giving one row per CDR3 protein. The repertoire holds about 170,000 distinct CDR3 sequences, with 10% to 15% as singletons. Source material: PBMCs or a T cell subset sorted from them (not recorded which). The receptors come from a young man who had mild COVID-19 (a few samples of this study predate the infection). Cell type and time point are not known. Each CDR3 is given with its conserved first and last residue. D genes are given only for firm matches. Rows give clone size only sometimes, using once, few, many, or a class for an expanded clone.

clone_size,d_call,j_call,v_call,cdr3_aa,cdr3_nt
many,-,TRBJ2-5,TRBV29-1,CSVVGGSEETQYF,TGCAGCGTTGTTGGAGGATCCGAGGAGACCCAGTACTTC
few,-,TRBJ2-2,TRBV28,CASSKETGELFF,TGTGCCAGCAGCAAGGAGACCGGGGAGCTGTTTTTT
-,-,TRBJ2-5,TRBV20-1,CSARSPGTPHTQYF,TGCAGTGCTAGATCGCCTGGGACTCCCCATACCCAGTACTTC
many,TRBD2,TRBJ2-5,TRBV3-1,CASTGGHQETQYF,TGTGCCAGCACGGGGGGGCACCAAGAGACCCAGTACTTC
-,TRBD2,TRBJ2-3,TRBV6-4,CASSANSGGADTQYF,TGTGCCAGCAGTGCGAATAGCGGGGGGGCAGATACGCAGTATTTT
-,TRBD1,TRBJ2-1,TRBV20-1,CSASLDRYNEQFF,TGCAGTGCTAGTTTGGACAGGTACAATGAGCAGTTCTTC
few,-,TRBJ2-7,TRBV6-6,CASGSHSSYEQYF,TGTGCCAGCGGGTCCCACAGCTCCTACGAGCAGTACTTC
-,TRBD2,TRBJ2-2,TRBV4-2,CASSPRTSGGNTGELFF,TGTGCCAGCAGCCCCCGGACTAGCGGGGGGAACACCGGGGAGCTGTTTTTT
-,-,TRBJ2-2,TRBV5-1,CASSLVQGDTGELFF,TGCGCCAGCAGCTTGGTTCAGGGTGACACCGGGGAGCTGTTTTTT
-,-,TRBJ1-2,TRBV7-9,CASSPGERNYGYTF,TGTGCCAGCAGCCCAGGGGAAAGGAACTATGGCTACACCTTC
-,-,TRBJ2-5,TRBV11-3,CASSAGGAQETQYF,TGTGCCAGCAGCGCGGGTGGGGCTCAAGAGACCCAGTACTTC
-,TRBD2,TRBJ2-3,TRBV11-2,CASSALVAGGLTDTQYF,TGTGCCAGCAGCGCCCTGGTGGCGGGGGGGCTGACAGATACGCAGTATTTT
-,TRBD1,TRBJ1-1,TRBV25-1,CASSAADRGDTEAFF,TGTGCCAGCAGTGCCGCAGACAGGGGGGATACTGAAGCTTTCTTT
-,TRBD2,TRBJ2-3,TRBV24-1,CATSDTRTSGGGDTQYF,TGTGCCACCAGTGATACCCGGACTAGCGGGGGTGGGGATACGCAGTATTTT
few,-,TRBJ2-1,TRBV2,CASSVIGQEQFF,TGTGCCAGCAGTGTCATCGGACAGGAGCAGTTCTTC
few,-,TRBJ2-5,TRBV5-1,CASSLSRGKGETQYF,TGCGCCAGCAGCCTTTCTCGGGGAAAGGGAGAGACCCAGTACTTC
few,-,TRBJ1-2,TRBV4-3,CASSQDPPGLSSYGYTF,TGCGCCAGCAGCCAAGATCCGCCGGGCCTGTCCTCCTATGGCTACACCTTC
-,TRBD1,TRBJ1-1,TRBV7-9,CASSLGQGADTEAFF,TGTGCCAGCAGCTTAGGGCAGGGGGCGGACACTGAAGCTTTCTTT
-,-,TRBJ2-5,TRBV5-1,CASSLTGREETQYF,TGCGCCAGCAGCTTGACAGGACGGGAAGAGACCCAGTACTTC
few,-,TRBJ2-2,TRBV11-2,CASSLDRYTGSAGELFF,TGTGCCAGCAGCTTAGATCGCTATACCGGTTCAGCCGGGGAGCTGTTTTTT
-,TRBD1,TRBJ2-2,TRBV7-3,CASSSRTGETGELFF,TGTGCCAGCAGCTCAAGGACAGGGGAGACCGGGGAGCTGTTTTTT
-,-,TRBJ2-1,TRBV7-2,CASSPPGMVNEQFF,TGTGCCAGCAGCCCCCCCGGGATGGTGAATGAGCAGTTCTTC
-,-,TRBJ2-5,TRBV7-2,CASTEGPGETQYF,TGTGCCAGCACCGAGGGCCCGGGGGAGACCCAGTACTTC
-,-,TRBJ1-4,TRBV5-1,CASSSSGTGNEKLFF,TGCGCCAGCAGCTCCTCAGGAACAGGGAATGAAAAACTGTTTTTT
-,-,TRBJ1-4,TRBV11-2,CASSPNRADNEKLFF,TGTGCCAGCAGCCCAAACAGGGCAGATAATGAAAAACTGTTTTTT
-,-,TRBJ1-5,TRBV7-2,CASSFGGGRSNQPQHF,TGTGCCAGCAGCTTCGGAGGGGGGCGTAGCAATCAGCCCCAGCATTTT
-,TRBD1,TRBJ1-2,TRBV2,CASRPGQGIARNYGYTF,TGTGCCAGCAGACCGGGACAGGGAATCGCAAGGAACTATGGCTACACCTTC
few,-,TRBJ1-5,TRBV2,CASTADNPHQPQHF,TGTGCCAGCACTGCGGACAATCCCCATCAGCCCCAGCATTTT
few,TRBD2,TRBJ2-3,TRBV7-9,CASSSLAGNF,TGTGCCAGCAGCTCGCTAGCGGGGAATTTT
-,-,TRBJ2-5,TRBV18,CASSPGTRETQYF,TGTGCCAGCTCACCAGGGACCCGAGAGACCCAGTACTTC
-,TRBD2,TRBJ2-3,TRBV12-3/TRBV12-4,CASCRTSGGSTDTQYF,TGTGCCAGCTGCCGGACTAGCGGGGGAAGCACAGATACGCAGTATTTT
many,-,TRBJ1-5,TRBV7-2,CASSLERNQPQHF,TGTGCCAGCAGCTTAGAAAGGAATCAGCCCCAGCATTTT
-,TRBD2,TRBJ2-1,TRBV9,CASSVGGGDPSEQFF,TGTGCCAGCAGCGTAGGGGGAGGGGACCCTAGTGAGCAGTTCTTC
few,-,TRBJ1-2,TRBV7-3,CASSSGGGYTF,TGTGCCAGCAGCAGTGGGGGTGGCTACACCTTC
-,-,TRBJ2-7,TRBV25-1,CASSVLVEGSKQYF,TGTGCCAGCAGTGTCTTAGTGGAGGGGAGTAAGCAGTACTTC
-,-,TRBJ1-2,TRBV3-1,CASSPTAAVNGYTF,TGTGCCAGCAGCCCGACAGCGGCAGTTAATGGCTACACCTTC
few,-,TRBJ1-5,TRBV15,CATSRLRGPDQPQHF,TGTGCCACCAGCAGACTTCGGGGGCCGGATCAGCCCCAGCATTTT
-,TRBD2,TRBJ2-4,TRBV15,CATSRGEHGTSGGPNIQYF,TGTGCCACCAGCAGAGGCGAGCATGGGACTAGCGGGGGGCCTAACATTCAGTACTTC
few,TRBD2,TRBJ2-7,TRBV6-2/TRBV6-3,CASMPGGGNYEQYF,TGTGCCAGCATGCCAGGCGGGGGGAATTACGAGCAGTACTTC
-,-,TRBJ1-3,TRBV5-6,CASSLLSGFNTIYF,TGTGCCAGCAGCTTGCTCTCGGGATTCAACACCATATATTTT
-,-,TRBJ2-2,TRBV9,CASSVADTGELFF,TGTGCCAGCAGCGTAGCGGACACCGGGGAGCTGTTTTTT
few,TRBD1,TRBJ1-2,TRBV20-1,CSASLGTGRGYTF,TGCAGTGCTAGCCTCGGGACAGGGCGAGGCTACACCTTC
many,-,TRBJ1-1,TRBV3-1,CASSQVASNTEAFF,TGTGCCAGCAGCCAAGTCGCATCAAACACTGAAGCTTTCTTT
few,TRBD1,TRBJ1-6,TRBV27,CASSPLGTGLSPLHF,TGTGCCAGCAGCCCCCTTGGGACAGGGCTTTCACCCCTCCACTTT
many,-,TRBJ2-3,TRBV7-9,CASSGRQVSTDTQYF,TGTGCCAGCAGCGGTCGACAGGTTAGCACAGATACGCAGTATTTT
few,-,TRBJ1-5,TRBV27,CASSFNNGAQHF,TGTGCCAGCAGTTTCAACAATGGGGCCCAGCATTTT
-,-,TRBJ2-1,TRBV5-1,CASSLSGQTHSYNEQFF,TGCGCCAGCAGCTTGTCAGGTCAGACCCACTCCTACAATGAGCAGTTCTTC
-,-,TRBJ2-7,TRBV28,CASTRVSYEQYF,TGTGCCAGTACCAGGGTATCCTACGAGCAGTACTTC